The sequence of this T cell receptor (beta chain) was determined in a study of long-term antiretroviral therapy in people with HIV. Study results and limitations: Subsequent to ART, diversity was augmented yet persisted below that of transplant donor controls. Collection spanned 2004 to 2017; ART regimens may be less effective than current ones.

About this clone itself: Antigen unknown.

The run of the v3.0 immunoSEQ assay was at survey level. The assay was immunoSEQ multiplex PCR, and TCRdb's table has in-frame clones only and misses some. The table records roughly 20,000 clones, around 81% of them present only once. Specimen: unsorted PBMCs, collected roughly 4 years after starting antiretroviral therapy. The clonotype was recovered from a man younger than 35 with HIV.

The DNA of the CDR3 is TGTGCCAGCAGCTTGTACCGGGGGGGGAGCACAGATACGCAGTATTTT. It is translated as CASSLYRGGSTDTQYF. This rearrangement joins TRBV5-5 to TRBJ2-3, with 8 positions matching TRBD2. V dropped 1 base and J dropped 0; count of bases not matched to a gene: 4. The CDR3 covers 16 residues. CDR1 is SGHKS, CDR2 YYEKEE, per germline (reference sequence).